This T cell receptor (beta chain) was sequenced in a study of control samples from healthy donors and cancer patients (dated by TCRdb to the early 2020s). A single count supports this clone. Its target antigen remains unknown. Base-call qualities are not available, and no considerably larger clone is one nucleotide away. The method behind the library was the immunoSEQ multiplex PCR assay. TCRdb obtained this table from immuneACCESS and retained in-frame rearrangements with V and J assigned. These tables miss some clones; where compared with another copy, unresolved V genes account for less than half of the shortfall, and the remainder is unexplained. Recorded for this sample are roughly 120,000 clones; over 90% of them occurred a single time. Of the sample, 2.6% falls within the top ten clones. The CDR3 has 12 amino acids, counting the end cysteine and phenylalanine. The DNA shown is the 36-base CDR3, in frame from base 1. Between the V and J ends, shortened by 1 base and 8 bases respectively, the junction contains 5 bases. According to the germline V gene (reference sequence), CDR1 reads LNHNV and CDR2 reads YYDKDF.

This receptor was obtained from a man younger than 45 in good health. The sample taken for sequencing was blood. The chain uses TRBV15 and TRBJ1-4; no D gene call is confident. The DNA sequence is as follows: TGTGCCACCAGCAGAGGACGGGAAAAACTGTTTTTT. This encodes CATSRGREKLFF.